These 9 T cell receptor beta chains were sequenced from one sample in a study of metastatic and nonmetastatic thyroid tumors. Using MiXCR, TCRdb reanalyzed the PCR reads. The table shows about 92,000 clones, with 14% to 15% occurring only once. Thyroid surgery took place with no prior treatment in any patient. Sequenced input: blood. The receptors come from a female donor with papillary thyroid cancer or a benign thyroid nodule (not recorded which). Some clones in this sample may be carry-over from other donors' samples.

As concerns this clone: Mismatch with germline at one junction end may stem from a read error. V usage is TRBV7-3 and J usage is TRBJ2-7, with a tentative D call TRBD2 (6 bases). The CDR3 extends over 15 amino acids. In germline, CDR1 is SGHTA, CDR2 FQGTGA. The CDR3 bases are TGTGCCGGCAGCCTGGGCGGGACGGACTCCTACGAGCATTACTTC. As protein: CAGSLGGTDSYEHYF.

This clone came up many times. The V call is TRBV12-3 or TRBV12-4, the J call TRBJ1-2; TRBD1 is a possible D gene (6 bases). The CDR3 sequence is 12 residues long. CDR3 loop: CTTAEGGYGYTF. The CDR3 DNA reads as TGTACCACCGCCGAGGGGGGCTATGGCTACACCTTC.

This clone was picked up many times. The rearrangement links TRBV4-1 to TRBJ2-5, with D possibly matching TRBD2 (6 bases). The germline V gene encodes CDR1 MGHRA and CDR2 YSYEKL. V shed 0 bases and J shed 0 bases, with 17 bases lying between them. CDR3 length: 18 residues. The CDR3 nucleotides read TGCGCCAGCAGCCAAGAGAACCGGTTACGGAGGGACCAAGAGACCCAGTACTTC. As protein: CASSQENRLRRDQETQYF.

The table lists this clone with many counts. The chain joins TRBV28 to TRBJ1-1; maybe TRBD1 (5 bases). The CDR3 runs 13 residues. From germline, CDR1 is MDHEN and CDR2 SYDVKM. V was clipped by 6 bases and J by 2 bases, with 10 bases between them. In DNA form, the CDR3 reads TGTGCCAGCAGGGAGACAGCTAACACTGAAGCTTTCTTT. This encodes CASRETANTEAFF.

The genes are TRBV6-2 or TRBV6-3 and TRBJ1-1; D is ambiguous. This CDR3 contains 13 residues. Trimming shortened V by 7 bases and J by 6 bases, and 15 bases separated the two germline ends. The germline gives CDR1 MNHEY, CDR2 SVGEGT. The DNA of the CDR3 is TGTGCCAGCATTAGGCCCCTAGGGTCTGAAGCTTTCTTT. Residues: CASIRPLGSEAFF.

The V call is TRBV20-1, the J call TRBJ2-7, with 10 bases matching TRBD1. Per germline, CDR1 DFQATT and CDR2 SNEGSKA (reference sequence). V was pared by 2 bases and J by 4 bases, with 2 bases of the junction left unmatched. The CDR3 has 13 amino acids. The CDR3 coding sequence is TGCAGTGCTAGAAAGGGACAGGGGTACGAGCAGTACTTC. It specifies CSARKGQGYEQYF.

This clone has more than one count but fewer than ten. J is TRBJ1-2 and V is TRBV27; D not certain. The length of the CDR3 is 14 residues. The V end was cut by 6 bases, the J end by 4 bases, with 15 bases between. The germline CDR1 and CDR2 sequences are MNHEY and SMNVEV (reference sequence). The DNA of the CDR3 is TGTGCCAGCAGGCCAGACGGGGAATCCTATGGCTACACCTTC. It encodes CASRPDGESYGYTF.

Ten or more counts support this clone. The V gene is TRBV11-1, the J gene TRBJ2-3; 10 bases map to TRBD2. The length of the CDR3 is 16 residues. Losses at the gene ends were 5 bases for V and 2 bases for J; bases not matched to a gene: 7. Germline V gene data show CDR1 as SGHAT and CDR2 as FQDESV (reference sequence). The CDR3 sequence: CASSPPSGGYTDTQYF. CDR3 coding DNA: TGTGCCAGCAGCCCTCCTAGCGGGGGATACACAGATACGCAGTATTTT.

The chain is built from TRBV5-4 and TRBJ1-4; 8 bases are a match to TRBD1. The CDR3 is made up of 15 amino acids. V shed 2 bases, J shed 5 bases, and the junction held 5 bases outside the gene matches. The germline CDR1 and CDR2 sequences are SGHNT and YYREEE (reference sequence). CDR3 in amino acids: CASSFNRGINEKLFF. CDR3 nucleotides: TGTGCCAGCAGCTTTAACAGGGGGATAAATGAAAAACTGTTTTTT.